The 21 T cell receptor beta chains given below trace back to one sample, sequenced in a study of breast tumors, draining lymph nodes, adjacent tissues. One entry per CDR3 protein, called by TCRdb with MiXCR from the multiplex PCR reads. Found here are approximately 250,000 distinct CDR3 sequences, 30% to 35% of them singletons; the top ten hold 3% to 4%. Samples came from axillary lymph nodes draining the breast cancer. Material: axillary lymph node tissue. These receptors originate from a female donor with breast cancer. Some clones in this sample may be carry-over from other donors' samples.

This chain connects TRBV6-1 to TRBJ1-2, with 8 bases aligning to TRBD1. The CDR3 covers 15 residues. Germline loops: CDR1 MNHNS, CDR2 SASEGT. V dropped 6 bases and J dropped 8; count of bases not matched to a gene: 14. CDR3 DNA sequence: TGTGCCAGCAGGGACCAGGGGGCGCAAAGGAAAGGCTACACCTTC. It translates to CASRDQGAQRKGYTF.

A word on this clonotype: An end of the junction does not agree with germline; a read error may underlie this. The V call is TRBV10-3, the J call TRBJ1-3, with D possibly matching TRBD1 (5 bases). The CDR3 consists of 17 residues. The germline CDR1 and CDR2 sequences are ENHRY and SYGVKD. DNA of the CDR3: TGTGCCAGCAGTGAAACCCCGACAGCCCCCTCTGGAAACACCATATATTTT. Protein: CASSETPTAPSGNTIYF.

This clonotype was detected only a few times. The chain couples TRBV5-6 to TRBJ2-7; the match to TRBD1 covers 10 bases. Germline V gene lookup returns CDR1 SGHDT and CDR2 YYEEEE. CDR3 length equals 15 residues. Unmatched junction bases numbered 6, after V lost 3 bases and J lost 3 bases. CDR3 nucleotides: TGTGCCAGCAGCTCGTTGGGACAGGGGAACTACGAGCAGTACTTC. It yields the protein CASSSLGQGNYEQYF.

This clonotype was recorded at least ten times. This chain joins TRBV9 and TRBJ2-7; 10 bases are a match to TRBD1. J gave up 0 bases and V 0 bases, and 3 bases lay outside the gene matches. Germline CDR1 reads SGDLS; CDR2 reads YYNGEE. The CDR3 extends over 16 amino acids. CDR3: CASSVGGTGVSYEQYF. The CDR3 nucleotides read TGTGCCAGCAGCGTAGGAGGGACAGGGGTCTCCTACGAGCAGTACTTC.

A note on this clonotype: Here the CDR3 omits its conserved ending phenylalanine or tryptophan, so a read error is the likely source. J is TRBJ1-6 and V is TRBV2; possible D gene TRBD1, 5 bases. The CDR3 extends over 12 amino acids. V was shortened by 6 bases and J by 9 bases, with 9 bases between the two germline ends. Germline V gene lookup returns CDR1 SNHLY and CDR2 FYNNEI. The CDR3 region is CASSLQGSPLHY. CDR3 in DNA: TGTGCCAGCAGCCTTCAGGGTTCACCCCTCCACTAT.

This clonotype was seen many times. The DNA for the CDR3 is TGTGCCAGCAGCTTAGTTGGGGGAGAGACCCAGTACTTC. This encodes CASSLVGGETQYF. J is TRBJ2-5 and V is TRBV11-2; D possibly matches TRBD1 or TRBD2 (5 bases each). With 1 base removed from V and 4 bases from J, the gap between germline ends came to 7 bases. Germline lookup yields CDR1 SGHAT and CDR2 FQNNGV. The CDR3 extends over 13 amino acids. The whole variable domain, filled in from reference TRBV11-2 and TRBJ2-5, reads EAGVAQSPRYKIIEKRQSVAFWCNPISGHATLYWYQQILGQGPKLLIQFQNNGVVDDSQLPKDRFSAERLKGVDSTLKIQPAKLEDSAVYLCASSLVGGETQYFGPGTRLLVL.

This clonotype was picked up many times. The chain carries TRBV2 and TRBJ2-7, with D unresolved. Germline CDR1 is SNHLY and CDR2 is FYNNEI. Trimming removed 0 bases from V and 9 bases from J, with 18 bases in between. The CDR3 is 15 amino acids. In nucleotides, the CDR3 is TGTGCCAGCAGTGAAGCGCTTCCGACATCGTGGCGGCAGTACTTC. Translation: CASSEALPTSWRQYF. Drawing the rest from reference TRBV2 and TRBJ2-7, the complete variable domain is EPEVTQTPSHQVTQMGQEVILRCVPISNHLYFYWYRQILGQKVEFLVSFYNNEISEKSEIFDDQFSVERPDGSNFTLKIRSTKLEDSAMYFCASSEALPTSWRQYFGPGTRLTVT.

The J gene is TRBJ1-4, the V gene TRBV2; D is perhaps TRBD1 (5 bases). Germline-derived CDR1 and CDR2 are SNHLY and FYNNEI. The CDR3 totals 13 residues. Trimming took 3 bases from V and 10 from J, leaving 12 bases between them. CDR3 loop: CASSERRGGKLFF. CDR3 nucleotides: TGTGCCAGCAGTGAGAGGAGGGGTGGAAAACTGTTTTTT.

This clonotype has ten or more counts. The rearrangement links TRBV7-2 to TRBJ1-5; D perhaps matches TRBD1 (5 bases). Germline V gene data show CDR1 as SGHTA and CDR2 as FQGNSA. The V gene lost 3 bases and the J gene lost 11 bases, with 11 bases spanning the gap. The CDR3 consists of 12 residues. The CDR3 loop reads CASSLGVQAQHF. Here the CDR3 DNA reads TGTGCCAGCAGCTTGGGGGTGCAGGCCCAGCATTTT. Based on the CDR3 plus reference TRBV7-2 and TRBJ1-5, the full variable domain is GAGVSQSPSNKVTEKGKDVELRCDPISGHTALYWYRQSLGQGLEFLIYFQGNSAPDKSGLPSDRFSAERTGGSVSTLTIQRTQQEDSAVYLCASSLGVQAQHFGDGTRLSIL.

At least ten counts were recorded for this clonotype. The V and J genes are TRBV10-2 and TRBJ1-5; no clear D. The CDR3 is made up of 13 amino acids. Germline CDR1 WSHSY, CDR2 SAAADI. V shed 5 bases and J shed 3 bases, with 8 bases lying between them. CDR3 in DNA: TGCGCCAGCAGTTCGGCCATCAATCAGCCCCAGCATTTT. Protein product: CASSSAINQPQHF.

This clonotype appeared a few times. The chain couples TRBV5-8 to TRBJ2-2; D gene ambiguous. Trimming cost V 4 bases and J 5 bases, with 15 bases left between them. The CDR3 consists of 15 residues. CDR1 and CDR2 from the germline V gene are SGHTS and YDEGEE. In DNA, the CDR3 is TGTGCCAGCAGCCTGATGAACGCCCGAACCGGGGAGCTGTTTTTT. It codes for CASSLMNARTGELFF.

This clonotype was seen only a few times. This may stem from a read error, because a much larger clone lies one nucleotide away. The rearrangement joins TRBV9 to TRBJ2-7; D might be TRBD1 (6 bases). This CDR3 has 14 residues. The germline V gene has CDR1 SGDLS and CDR2 YYNGEE. DNA of the CDR3: TGTGCCAGCAGCGCTCAGGGGAGCTCCTACGAGCAGTCCTTC. Translated: CASSAQGSSYEQSF.

For the CDR3, the DNA is TGCAGTGCTAGATACAGCGGGGGGGTGAACTATGGCTACACCTTC. This codes for CSARYSGGVNYGYTF. The V gene is TRBV20-1, the J gene TRBJ1-2, with D tentatively TRBD1 (5 bases). The ends were cut back, 2 bases at V and 2 bases at J, with 15 bases in the middle. CDR3 length: 15 amino acids. CDR1 and CDR2 from the germline V gene are DFQATT and SNEGSKA (reference sequence).

This clonotype was counted at least ten times. The chain uses TRBV7-9 and TRBJ2-5; no clear D. Trimming stripped 5 bases from V and 5 bases from J, with 12 bases between. CDR3 length equals 13 residues. CDR1 SEHNR and CDR2 FQNEAQ come from the germline V gene (reference sequence). CDR3 sequence reads: CASSVPLSETQYF. The DNA for the CDR3 is TGTGCCAGCAGCGTTCCTCTCTCGGAGACCCAGTACTTC.

This clonotype occurred a few times. This chain links TRBV11-1 with TRBJ2-2; D is unclear. The length of the CDR3 is 14 residues. V was pared by 1 base and J by 4 bases, with 7 bases between. CDR1 SGHAT and CDR2 FQDESV come from the germline V gene (reference sequence). Written as DNA, the CDR3 is TGTGCCAGCAGCTTAGAGAGGATCACCGGGGAGCTGTTTTTT. Residues: CASSLERITGELFF.

This rearrangement joins TRBV5-4 to TRBJ2-1; 12 bases align to TRBD1. V shed 3 bases, J shed 7 bases, and the junction held 8 bases outside the gene matches. Germline assignment: CDR1 SGHNT and CDR2 YYREEE (reference sequence). The CDR3 sequence is 16 residues long. CDR3 protein: CASSSRDRGRSNEQFF. The CDR3 DNA reads as TGTGCCAGCAGCTCCCGGGACAGGGGGCGCAGTAATGAGCAGTTCTTC.

The sample holds many counts of this clonotype. This chain links TRBV20-1 with TRBJ2-1, with TRBD1 as a possible D gene (6 bases). Trimming took off 5 bases at V and 0 bases at J, with 11 bases between the two ends. Germline values: CDR1 DFQATT, CDR2 SNEGSKA (reference sequence). The CDR3 totals 14 residues. CDR3 loop: CSADRSSSYNEQFF. CDR3 in DNA: TGCAGTGCTGACAGGTCGAGCTCCTACAATGAGCAGTTCTTC.

V and J are TRBV20-1 and TRBJ2-5; 10 bases fit TRBD2. Per the germline V gene, CDR1 is DFQATT and CDR2 is SNEGSKA (reference sequence). With 6 bases clipped from V and 3 bases from J, the junction kept 4 bases outside the gene matches. The CDR3 length is 13 residues. CDR3 in DNA: TGCAGTGCAGACCTAGCGGGGGAAGAGACCCAGTACTTC. Encoded protein: CSADLAGEETQYF.

The V gene is TRBV9, the J gene TRBJ2-1, with TRBD1 as a possible D gene (8 bases). There are 15 residues in the CDR3. Germline CDR1 is SGDLS and CDR2 is YYNGEE. The V and J ends lost 3 bases and 10 bases respectively, with 20 bases between them. In DNA, the CDR3 is TGTGCCAGCAGCGCTGCTACAGGGGGGGCCGAGGAGCAGTTCTTC. This sequence encodes CASSAATGGAEEQFF.

This clonotype was seen a few times. One end of the junction fails to match germline, which may point to a read error. The chain is built from TRBV6-2 or TRBV6-3 and TRBJ1-5; D perhaps matches TRBD1 (6 bases). Germline assignment: CDR1 MNHEY and CDR2 SVGEGT. This CDR3 comprises 15 residues. This CDR3 is CASSYRRQGNQPQHF. The CDR3 DNA reads TGTGCTAGCAGTTACCGGCGACAGGGCAATCAGCCCCAGCATTTT.

This clonotype was observed at least ten times. Here the CDR3 DNA reads TGTGCCAGCAGTGGGACAGGTAGCACAGATACGCAGTATTTT. Encoded protein: CASSGTGSTDTQYF. The genes are TRBV2 and TRBJ2-3, with 7 bases aligning to TRBD1. The junction had 1 base not matched to a gene; V was cut back by 4 bases and J by 0 bases. The CDR3 is made up of 14 amino acids. Germline V lookup: CDR1 SNHLY, CDR2 FYNNEI.